Detailed here is one TCR beta chain. Its antigen is currently unknown. The data were obtained in a study of blood T cells in healthy people across ages. Study as a whole: Capturing about one barcoded beta molecule per two T cells was achieved by template switching.

A second roughly 6 to 12 cycle PCR used barcoded and J-beta primers. TCRdb analysed the 5' RACE reads with MiXCR anew, one entry per CDR3 protein. This repertoire shows 600,000 to 650,000 distinct CDR3 sequences, 58% found once; its top ten account for around 37%. Germline values: CDR1 SEHNR, CDR2 FQNEAQ (reference sequence). The CDR3 sequence is 14 residues long. The V and J ends lost 5 bases and 9 bases, in that order; junction bases with no gene match: 10. Study-level points and caveats: Comparison with aged donors showed that long-lived donors had more naive CD4+ cells and higher diversity.

The genes are TRBV7-9 and TRBJ2-1; TRBD2 matches 7 bases. Sample: blood. This receptor was identified in a man in his sixties in good health. The CDR3 DNA follows: TGTGCCAGCAGCCCCCTCGGGACTAATGGTGAGCAGTTCTTC. Protein sequence: CASSPLGTNGEQFF.